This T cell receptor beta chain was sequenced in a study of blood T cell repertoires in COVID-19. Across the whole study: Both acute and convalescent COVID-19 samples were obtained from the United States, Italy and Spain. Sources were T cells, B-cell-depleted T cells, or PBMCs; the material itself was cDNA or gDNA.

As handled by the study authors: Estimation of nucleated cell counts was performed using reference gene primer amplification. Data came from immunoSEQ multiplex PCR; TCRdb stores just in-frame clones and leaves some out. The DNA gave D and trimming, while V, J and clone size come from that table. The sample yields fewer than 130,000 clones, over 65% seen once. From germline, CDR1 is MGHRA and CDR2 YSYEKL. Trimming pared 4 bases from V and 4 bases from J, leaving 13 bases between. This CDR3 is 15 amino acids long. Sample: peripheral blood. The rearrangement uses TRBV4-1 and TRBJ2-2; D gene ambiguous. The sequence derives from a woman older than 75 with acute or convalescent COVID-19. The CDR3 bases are TGCGCCAGCAGCCCCCAAGCCTCAATCACCGGGGAGCTGTTTTTT. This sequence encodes CASSPQASITGELFF.